One sample yielded the 4 T cell receptor beta chains listed below, sequenced in a study of post-analysis software for immune sequencing data. Their cognate antigens are unknown. Study-wide results and caveats: Controls had lower frequencies than patients of about 5 TRBV segments, which included TRBV5-6, TRBV5-1 and TRBV20-1.

Unique molecular identifiers were carried by the TCR beta cDNA libraries. A single record per CDR3 protein comes from TCRdb applying MiXCR to the PCR reads. The sample consists of about 560,000 distinct CDR3 sequences, about 40% of them appearing once. Sequencing was done on a sample of blood. These receptors came from a girl under 18 with multiple sclerosis.

V gene TRBV29-1 combines with J gene TRBJ1-1; no firm D call. The CDR3 totals 16 residues. The V gene lost 0 bases and the J gene lost 7 bases, with 21 bases spanning the gap. Germline assignment: CDR1 SQVTM and CDR2 ANQGSEA. The CDR3 here is CSVEDTGRIRYIEAFF. The DNA for the CDR3 is TGCAGCGTTGAAGATACCGGGCGAATCAGGTACATTGAAGCTTTCTTT.

The rearrangement uses TRBV9 and TRBJ1-5; D not resolved. Trimming removed 4 bases from V and 7 bases from J, with 12 bases in between. The CDR3 covers 13 residues. The germline CDR1 and CDR2 sequences are SGDLS and YYNGEE. The CDR3 DNA reads as TGTGCCAGCAGCCCAGGACTTAGGCAGCCCCAGCATTTT. Translating it yields CASSPGLRQPQHF.

V usage is TRBV5-1 and J usage is TRBJ2-5; D unclear. Germline lookup yields CDR1 SGHRS and CDR2 YFSETQ. V dropped 0 bases and J dropped 5 bases, with 11 bases sitting between them. There are 14 residues in the CDR3. The CDR3 region has the DNA TGCGCCAGCAGCTTGGCCCAAGCTACGGAGACCCAGTACTTC. Encoded protein: CASSLAQATETQYF.

This clonotype was counted once. The J gene is TRBJ2-7, the V gene TRBV5-5; 9 bases match TRBD1. Germline loops: CDR1 SGHKS, CDR2 YYEKEE (reference sequence). This CDR3 comprises 15 residues. The ends lost 5 bases at V and 2 bases at J; junction bases unmatched: 8. CDR3 in DNA: TGTGCCAGCAGATCCGACAGGGGGACGGCCTACGAGCAGTACTTC. Protein: CASRSDRGTAYEQYF.